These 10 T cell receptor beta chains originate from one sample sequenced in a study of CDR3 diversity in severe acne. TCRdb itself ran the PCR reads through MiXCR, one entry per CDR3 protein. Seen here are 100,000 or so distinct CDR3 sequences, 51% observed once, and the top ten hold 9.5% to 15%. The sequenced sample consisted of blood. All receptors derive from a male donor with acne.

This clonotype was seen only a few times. Here the CDR3 reads CASSFGFKAFF. In DNA, the CDR3 is TGTGCCAGCAGTTTTGGATTTAAAGCTTTCTTT. The chain uses TRBV28 and TRBJ1-1; D is unclear. V lost 3 bases, J lost 9 bases, and 8 bases lay in between. The CDR3 loop spans 11 amino acids. Germline CDR1 reads MDHEN; CDR2 reads SYDVKM.

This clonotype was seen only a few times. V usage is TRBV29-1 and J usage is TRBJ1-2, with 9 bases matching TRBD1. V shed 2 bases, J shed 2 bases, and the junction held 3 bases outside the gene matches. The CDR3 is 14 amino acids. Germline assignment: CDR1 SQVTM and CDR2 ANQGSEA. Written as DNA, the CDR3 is TGCAGCGTTGAACGGGACAGGGTGAACTATGGCTACACCTTC. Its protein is CSVERDRVNYGYTF.

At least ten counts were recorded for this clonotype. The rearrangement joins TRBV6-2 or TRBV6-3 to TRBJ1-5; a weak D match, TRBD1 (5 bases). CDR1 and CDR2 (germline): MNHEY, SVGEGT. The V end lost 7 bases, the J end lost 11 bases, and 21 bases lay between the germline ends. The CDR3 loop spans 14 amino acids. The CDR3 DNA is TGTGCCAGCATCCCCGCGGGGGGAGTTGGGTCCCAGCATTTT. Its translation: CASIPAGGVGSQHF.

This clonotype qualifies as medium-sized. CDR3 protein: CASSVQGLDDTQYF. Here the CDR3 DNA reads TGTGCCAGCAGCGTACAGGGCTTGGATGATACGCAGTATTTT. J is TRBJ2-3 and V is TRBV9; a weak D match, TRBD1 (5 bases). The germline CDR1 and CDR2 sequences are SGDLS and YYNGEE. The ends were cut back, 1 base at V and 6 bases at J, with 12 bases in the middle. There are 14 residues in the CDR3.

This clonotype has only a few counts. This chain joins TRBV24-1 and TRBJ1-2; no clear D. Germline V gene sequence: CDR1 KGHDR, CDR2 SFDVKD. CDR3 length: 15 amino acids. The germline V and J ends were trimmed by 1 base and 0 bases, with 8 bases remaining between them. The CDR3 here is CATSDFPSSNYGYTF. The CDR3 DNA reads TGTGCCACCAGTGATTTTCCCAGTTCTAACTATGGCTACACCTTC.

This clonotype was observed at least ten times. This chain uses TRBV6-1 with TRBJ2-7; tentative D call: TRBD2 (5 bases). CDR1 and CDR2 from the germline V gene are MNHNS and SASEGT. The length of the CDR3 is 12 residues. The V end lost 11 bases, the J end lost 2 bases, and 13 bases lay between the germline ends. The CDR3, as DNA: TGTGCCGGACGAGAGGGCCCCTACGAGCAGTACGTC. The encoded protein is CAGREGPYEQYV.

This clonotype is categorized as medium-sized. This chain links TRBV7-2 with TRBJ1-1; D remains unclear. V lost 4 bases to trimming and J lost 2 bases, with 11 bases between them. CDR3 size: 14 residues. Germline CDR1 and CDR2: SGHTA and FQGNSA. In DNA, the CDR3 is TGTGCCAGCAGCTCAATGGCGGGAAACACTGAAGCTTTCTTT. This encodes CASSSMAGNTEAFF.

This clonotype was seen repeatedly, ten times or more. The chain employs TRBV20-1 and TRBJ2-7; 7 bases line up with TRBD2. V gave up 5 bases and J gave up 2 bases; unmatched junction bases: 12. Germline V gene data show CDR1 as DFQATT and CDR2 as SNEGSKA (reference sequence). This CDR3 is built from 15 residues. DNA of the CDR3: TGCAGTGCTCTGACTAGTTCGGCGGGAGCCTACGAGCAGTACGTC. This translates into CSALTSSAGAYEQYV.

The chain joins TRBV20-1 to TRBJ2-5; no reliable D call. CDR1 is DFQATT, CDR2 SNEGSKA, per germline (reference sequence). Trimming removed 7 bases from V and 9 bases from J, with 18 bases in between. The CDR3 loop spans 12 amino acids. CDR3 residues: CSGNSYNQPQYF. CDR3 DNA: TGCAGTGGTAACAGCTACAATCAGCCCCAGTACTTC.

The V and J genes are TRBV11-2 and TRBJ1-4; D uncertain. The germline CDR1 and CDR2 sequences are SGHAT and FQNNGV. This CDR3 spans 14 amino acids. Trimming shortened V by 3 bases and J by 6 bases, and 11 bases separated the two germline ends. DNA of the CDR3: TGTGCCAGCAGCTTTAGGGAGCGGGATGAAAAACTGTTTTTT. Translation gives CASSFRERDEKLFF.